Below are 5 T cell receptor beta chains sequenced from a single sample in a study of cytotoxic CD8 clonotypes in ibrutinib-treated CLL. TCRdb's table, derived via immunoSEQ multiplex PCR, lists solely in-frame clones and lacks some. The sample has about 130,000 clones, around three quarters seen once. This specimen consisted of PBMCs, obtained after 12 months of ibrutinib treatment. Receptor source: a human donor with chronic lymphocytic leukemia.

The chain joins TRBV7-9 to TRBJ2-1; D ambiguous. V shed 1 base and J shed 9 bases, with 13 bases lying between them. This CDR3 comprises 14 residues. CDR1 is SEHNR, CDR2 FQNEAQ, per germline (reference sequence). CDR3 sequence: CASSLVRSAVEQFF. The CDR3 DNA reads as TGTGCCAGCAGCTTAGTACGCTCCGCTGTTGAGCAGTTCTTC.

The chain uses TRBV30 and TRBJ2-7; D gene uncertain. CDR1 and CDR2 (germline): GTSNPN, SVGIG (reference sequence). The length of the CDR3 is 15 residues. The V gene lost 0 bases and the J gene lost 2 bases, with 14 bases spanning the gap. CDR3 amino acids: CAWSVIVGGPYEQYF. CDR3 nucleotides: TGTGCCTGGAGTGTAATAGTGGGCGGACCCTACGAGCAGTACTTC.

This clone occurred once. The rearrangement links TRBV19 to TRBJ2-6, with 10 bases that match TRBD1. Per the germline V gene, CDR1 is LNHDA and CDR2 is SQIVND (reference sequence). The V segment lost 4 bases and the J segment 0 bases; nucleotides outside the gene matches: 9. This CDR3 is 19 amino acids long. The CDR3 nucleotides read TGTGCCAGTAGTACTCAGACAGGGGGCTTCCTCTCTGGGGCCAACGTCCTGACTTTC. Amino acids: CASSTQTGGFLSGANVLTF.

CDR3 sequence: CASSSPVSLGTRPMNTEAFF. The CDR3, as DNA: TGCGCCAGCAGCTCCCCCGTGTCTCTCGGGACTCGCCCAATGAACACTGAAGCTTTCTTT. This sequence joins TRBV5-1 and TRBJ1-1, with D possibly matching TRBD1 (5 bases). V was pared by 3 bases and J by 0 bases, with 27 bases between. CDR1 is SGHRS and CDR2 is YFSETQ in the germline V gene. The CDR3 is 20 amino acids.

V gene TRBV2 combines with J gene TRBJ1-5; no firm D call. CDR1 SNHLY and CDR2 FYNNEI come from the germline V gene. The CDR3 consists of 13 residues. V was clipped by 5 bases and J by 6 bases, with 11 bases between them. Here the CDR3 DNA reads TGTGCCAGCAGTCTGTCGGGAGGTCAGCCCCAGCATTTT. As protein: CASSLSGGQPQHF.